What follows are 31 T cell receptor beta chains derived from one specimen sequenced in a study of cytomegalovirus exposure and HLA in healthy donors. PCR primers comprised 60 Vbeta and 13 Jbeta primers. Libraries were prepared by immunoSEQ multiplex PCR; TCRdb keeps only in-frame clonotypes and omits some of them. The sample includes about 180,000 clones, less than 90% of them seen just once. Sequencing was done on a sample of PBMCs. The receptors shown here come from a girl aged 5-17 years in good health and CMV-seropositive.

The chain uses TRBV12-2 and TRBJ2-7; the DNA was not used to check the table's D call, TRBD2. TRBV12-2 is an annotated pseudogene. The CDR3 covers 20 residues. The CDR3 region has the DNA TGTGCAAGTCGCTTACAACCGGGACTAGCGGGTTTCCGTAGCTCCTACGAGCAGTACTTC. Protein: CASRLQPGLAGFRSSYEQYF.

The J gene is TRBJ1-4, the V gene TRBV7-9; D is unclear. V gave up 4 bases and J gave up 7 bases, with 13 bases separating them. The CDR3 consists of 14 residues. CDR1 is SEHNR and CDR2 is FQNEAQ in the germline V gene (reference sequence). The CDR3 region has the DNA TGTGCCAGCAGCTCAGATTATCGCCCTGAAAAACTGTTTTTT. Translated: CASSSDYRPEKLFF.

The rearrangement joins TRBV7-8 to TRBJ1-2; 10 nucleotides align to TRBD1. The CDR3 contains 19 residues. V lost 2 bases and J lost 7; bases outside the gene matches: 19. Germline CDR1 and CDR2: SGHVS and FQNEAQ. The CDR3 nucleotides read TGTGCCAGCAGCTTACTGGAGGCCCCTCGACAGGGGGCCTACTCTGGCTACACCTTC. It specifies CASSLLEAPRQGAYSGYTF.

This chain connects TRBV6-5 to TRBJ2-3, with 9 bases identical to TRBD1. Germline values: CDR1 MNHEY, CDR2 SVGAGI. This CDR3 has 15 residues. The V and J ends lost 6 bases and 6 bases, in that order; junction bases with no gene match: 10. CDR3 coding DNA: TGTGCCAGCAGCCGCCGGGACAGGGTCTCGGATACGCAGTATTTT. Amino acid sequence: CASSRRDRVSDTQYF.

This clone was detected once. The chain is built from TRBV10-3 and TRBJ2-2; weak D call: TRBD2 (5 bases). The CDR3 length is 18 residues. CDR1 and CDR2 (germline): ENHRY, SYGVKD. V lost 4 bases and J 3 bases, leaving 21 bases between the germline ends. CDR3 region: CAISAQLKRTYHTGELFF. CDR3 coding DNA: TGTGCCATCAGTGCCCAACTGAAACGGACTTACCACACCGGGGAGCTGTTTTTT.

The chain is built from TRBV14 and TRBJ1-1; no firm D call. V dropped 6 bases and J dropped 5 bases, with 13 bases sitting between them. There are 13 residues in the CDR3. Germline CDR1 is SGHDN and CDR2 is FVKESK. This CDR3 is CASSRSGRTEAFF. The CDR3 coding sequence is TGTGCCAGCAGTCGTAGCGGGAGGACTGAAGCTTTCTTT.

J is TRBJ1-1 and V is TRBV13; TRBD1 agrees at 7 bases. This CDR3 is built from 14 residues. After removal of 6 bases from V and 4 bases from J, the junction contained 8 bases not matched to a gene. Germline CDR1 reads PRHDT; CDR2 reads FYEKMQ (reference sequence). Here the CDR3 DNA reads TGTGCCAGCAGACCACAGGGGAGGAGCACTGAAGCTTTCTTT. This sequence encodes CASRPQGRSTEAFF.

This rearrangement joins TRBV19 to TRBJ2-5; the D gene is possibly TRBD2 (5 bases). There are 13 residues in the CDR3. Per the germline V gene, CDR1 is LNHDA and CDR2 is SQIVND (reference sequence). V shed 9 bases and J shed 5 bases, with 16 bases lying between them. The CDR3 sequence is CASGGEGRETQYF. The CDR3, as DNA: TGTGCCAGCGGTGGAGAGGGAAGGGAGACCCAGTACTTC.

The chain carries TRBV6-5 and TRBJ2-2, with TRBD1 matching over 9 bases. Germline assignment: CDR1 MNHEY and CDR2 SVGAGI. V trimming: 2 bases; J trimming: 5 bases; junction bases outside the gene matches: 6. The CDR3 extends over 16 amino acids. For the CDR3, the DNA is TGTGCCAGCAGTTACCGGGGACAGGGTCGTACCGGGGAGCTGTTTTTT. Its translation is CASSYRGQGRTGELFF.

The V and J genes are TRBV4-3 and TRBJ1-1; 8 nucleotides agree with TRBD1. The CDR3 has 14 residues. Germline V lookup: CDR1 LGHNA, CDR2 YSLEER. J lost 7 bases, V lost 1 base, and 5 bases had no gene match. The CDR3 region has the DNA TGCGCCAGCAGCCAAGGACAGGGGCGAGATGAAGCTTTCTTT. This translates into CASSQGQGRDEAFF.

The rearrangement uses TRBV11-2 and TRBJ2-5, with 8 bases lining up with TRBD1. The CDR3 spans 17 residues. Germline CDR1 reads SGHAT; CDR2 reads FQNNGV. The V segment lost 5 bases and the J segment 1 base; nucleotides outside the gene matches: 12. The CDR3 here is CASSRGGDRLPQETQYF. The CDR3 DNA reads TGTGCCAGCAGCCGTGGCGGGGACAGGCTTCCCCAAGAGACCCAGTACTTC.

This chain uses TRBV19 with TRBJ1-5; tentatively, D is TRBD1 (6 bases). V shed 3 bases and J shed 4 bases, with 10 bases lying between them. Germline CDR1 LNHDA, CDR2 SQIVND (reference sequence). The CDR3 spans 14 residues. CDR3 in amino acids: CASSIVQGNQPQHF. CDR3 sequence (DNA): TGTGCCAGTAGTATCGTACAGGGTAATCAGCCCCAGCATTTT.

This chain uses TRBV18 with TRBJ2-2, with 9 bases matching TRBD1. The CDR3 consists of 15 residues. The germline V gene has CDR1 KGHSH and CDR2 LQKENI. Unmatched junction bases numbered 6, after V lost 6 bases and J lost 4 bases. DNA for the CDR3: TGTGCCAGCTCGGGACAGGGCTGGAGCACCGGGGAGCTGTTTTTT. Translating gives CASSGQGWSTGELFF.

The J gene is TRBJ1-2, the V gene TRBV19; D uncertain. This CDR3 has 13 amino acids. The V and J ends lost 1 base and 2 bases respectively, with 5 bases between them. Germline CDR1 LNHDA, CDR2 SQIVND (reference sequence). The CDR3 is CASSIALNYGYTF. For the CDR3, the DNA is TGTGCCAGTAGTATAGCCCTCAACTATGGCTACACCTTC.

This clone was seen more than once but under ten times. The V gene is TRBV7-2, the J gene TRBJ2-1; D remains ambiguous. Trimming pared 3 bases from V and 8 bases from J, leaving 11 bases between. This CDR3 is built from 13 residues. CDR1 is SGHTA, CDR2 FQGNSA, per germline. The CDR3 DNA reads TGTGCCAGCAGCTTCGCTACGCTTGATGAGCAGTTCTTC. Its protein product is CASSFATLDEQFF.

V usage is TRBV4-1 and J usage is TRBJ2-7, with 13 bases lining up with TRBD2. CDR3 length equals 15 residues. V shed 4 bases and J 6 bases; nucleotides not matched to a gene: 6. Germline CDR1 is MGHRA and CDR2 is YSYEKL. The CDR3 sequence is CASSRVLAGGSEQYF. In DNA form, the CDR3 reads TGCGCCAGCAGCCGAGTACTAGCGGGAGGGAGCGAGCAGTACTTC.

The gene calls are TRBV27 and TRBJ1-2, with TRBD1 matching over 9 bases. The trim removed 6 bases at V and 6 bases at J, leaving 23 bases unmatched. The CDR3 runs 19 residues. Germline V gives CDR1 MNHEY, CDR2 SMNVEV (reference sequence). DNA for the CDR3: TGTGCCAGCAGCTTTTCCCGAATACTCACAGGGGGCTCGTGGAATGGCTACACCTTC. This sequence encodes CASSFSRILTGGSWNGYTF.

V is TRBV30 and J is TRBJ1-3, with D possibly matching TRBD1 (6 bases). There are 13 residues in the CDR3. Germline loops: CDR1 GTSNPN, CDR2 SVGIG (reference sequence). V gave up 2 bases and J gave up 4 bases, with 9 bases separating them. CDR3 in DNA: TGTGCCTGGAGTTTTGACAGGGGAAACACCATATATTTT. Amino acids: CAWSFDRGNTIYF.

The rearrangement links TRBV15 to TRBJ2-7; tentative D call: TRBD2 (6 bases). This CDR3 contains 14 residues. From germline, CDR1 is LNHNV and CDR2 YYDKDF (reference sequence). V lost 3 bases, J lost 3 bases, and 12 bases lay in between. Written as DNA, the CDR3 is TGTGCCACCAGCAGCGGAGGGGAGCTCTACGAGCAGTACTTC. Protein sequence: CATSSGGELYEQYF.

A single count supports this clone. The chain joins TRBV9 to TRBJ2-7, with 8 nucleotides matching TRBD1. The trim removed 4 bases at V and 3 bases at J, leaving 12 bases unmatched. The CDR3 is 16 residues long. The germline V gene has CDR1 SGDLS and CDR2 YYNGEE. CDR3 loop: CASSSQPGQGGYEQYF. The CDR3 coding sequence is TGTGCCAGCAGCAGCCAACCTGGACAGGGTGGCTACGAGCAGTACTTC.

The V call is TRBV4-1, the J call TRBJ1-1; D may be TRBD1 (6 bases). The CDR3 is 14 amino acids. Trimming stripped 4 bases from V and 4 bases from J, with 13 bases between. CDR1 is MGHRA and CDR2 is YSYEKL in the germline V gene. Here the CDR3 DNA reads TGCGCCAGCAGCCCTCCTAGAGGGGGCACTGAAGCTTTCTTT. Translation gives CASSPPRGGTEAFF.

The V gene is TRBV14, the J gene TRBJ2-1; no reliable D call. CDR1 is SGHDN and CDR2 is FVKESK in the germline V gene. The CDR3 is 14 amino acids. With 0 bases removed from V and 5 bases from J, the gap between germline ends came to 8 bases. CDR3 region: CASSQDQVDNEQFF. The CDR3 DNA follows: TGTGCCAGCAGCCAAGATCAGGTGGACAATGAGCAGTTCTTC.

The chain combines TRBV27 with TRBJ1-1; D may be TRBD1 (5 bases). Trimming pared 8 bases from V and 5 bases from J, leaving 15 bases between. The V gene's germline CDR1 is MNHEY and CDR2 SMNVEV (reference sequence). CDR3 length: 13 residues. The CDR3 nucleotides read TGTGCCAGCCGGGACTGGGGAGGAACTGAAGCTTTCTTT. Translated: CASRDWGGTEAFF.

This clone was detected once. The chain employs TRBV29-1 and TRBJ2-1; 10 bases line up with TRBD2. V shed 6 bases and J 9 bases; nucleotides not matched to a gene: 17. Germline V gene data show CDR1 as SQVTM and CDR2 as ANQGSEA. This CDR3 has 16 amino acids. The CDR3: CSVAPPGLARRGEQFF. DNA of the CDR3: TGCAGCGTGGCCCCACCGGGACTAGCGCGCAGGGGTGAGCAGTTCTTC.

The chain employs TRBV11-3 and TRBJ2-1; 9 positions agree with TRBD1. The CDR3 runs 15 residues. Per germline, CDR1 SGHNT and CDR2 YENEEA. V was clipped by 4 bases and J by 6 bases; unmatched bases: 7. The CDR3 DNA reads as TGTGCCAGCAGCTCCCGGGACAGGGTGAGCAATGAGCAGTTCTTC. It is translated as CASSSRDRVSNEQFF.

There are a few counts of this clone. CDR3 DNA sequence: TGTGCCTGGAGTGTAGGAGGGGCCGGCTTGGGGGCCTACGAGCAGTACTTC. It encodes CAWSVGGAGLGAYEQYF. This rearrangement joins TRBV30 to TRBJ2-7; D might be TRBD2 (6 bases). Trimming stripped 0 bases from V and 2 bases from J, with 20 bases between. The CDR3 length is 17 residues. Germline V gene data show CDR1 as GTSNPN and CDR2 as SVGIG (reference sequence).

This chain links TRBV6-6 with TRBJ2-7; D possibly corresponds to TRBD1 (5 bases). This CDR3 has 15 amino acids. Trimming shortened V by 0 bases and J by 0 bases, and 9 bases separated the two germline ends. CDR1 is MNHNY, CDR2 SVGAGI, per germline (reference sequence). CDR3 in amino acids: CASSYSTQGSYEQYF. In DNA, the CDR3 is TGTGCCAGCAGTTACTCGACGCAGGGCTCCTACGAGCAGTACTTC.

This chain links TRBV5-1 with TRBJ2-7; 7 bases match TRBD1. This CDR3 has 16 residues. In germline, CDR1 is SGHRS, CDR2 YFSETQ. V was clipped by 4 bases and J by 0 bases; unmatched bases: 10. CDR3 sequence: CASSVGTRGSSYEQYF. The CDR3 DNA reads as TGCGCCAGCAGCGTGGGGACCAGGGGGAGCTCCTACGAGCAGTACTTC.

The chain links TRBV7-6 to TRBJ1-2; D remains unclear. The CDR3 runs 13 residues. V shed 6 bases and J shed 8 bases, with 16 bases lying between them. Germline lookup yields CDR1 SGHVS and CDR2 FNYEAQ. CDR3 in DNA: TGTGCCAGCAGTCAAGAACCGGGGTGGGGCTACACCTTC. Translating it yields CASSQEPGWGYTF.

A few counts support this clone. This chain joins TRBV30 and TRBJ1-5; D possibly corresponds to TRBD1 (5 bases). The CDR3 is made up of 13 amino acids. Per the germline V gene, CDR1 is GTSNPN and CDR2 is SVGIG (reference sequence). Trimming removed 3 bases from V and 5 bases from J, with 11 bases in between. CDR3 protein: CAWSERGDQPQHF. CDR3 DNA sequence: TGTGCCTGGAGCGAAAGGGGCGATCAGCCCCAGCATTTT.

The chain couples TRBV6-5 to TRBJ2-5; maybe TRBD2 (5 bases). The J call may be mistaken, given a closer DNA end match to TRBJ2-7. The germline V gene encodes CDR1 MNHEY and CDR2 SVGAGI. The CDR3 consists of 14 residues. CDR3 in DNA: TGTGCCAGCAGTTACTCTAGCGCAACCTACGAGCAGTACTTC. Its protein is CASSYSSATYEQYF.